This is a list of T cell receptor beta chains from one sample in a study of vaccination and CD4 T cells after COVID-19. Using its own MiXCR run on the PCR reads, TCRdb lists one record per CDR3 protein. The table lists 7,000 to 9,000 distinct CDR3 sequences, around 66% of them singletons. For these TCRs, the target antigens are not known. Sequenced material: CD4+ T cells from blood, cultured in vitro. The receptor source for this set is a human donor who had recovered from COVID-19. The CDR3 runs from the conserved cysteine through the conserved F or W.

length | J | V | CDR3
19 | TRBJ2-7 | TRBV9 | CASSPRTGPAERYDYEQYF
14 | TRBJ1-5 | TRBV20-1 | CSASPRDFNQPQHF
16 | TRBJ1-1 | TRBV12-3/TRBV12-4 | CASSLAGGRLNTEAFF
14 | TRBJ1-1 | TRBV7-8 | CASSRGGGNTEAFF
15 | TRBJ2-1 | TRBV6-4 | CASILSGRTYNEQFF
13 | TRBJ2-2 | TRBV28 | CASSLTSRWELFF
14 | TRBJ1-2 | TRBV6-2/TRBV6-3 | CASSYSQQRYGYTF
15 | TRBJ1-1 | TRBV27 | CASSPTANLNTEAFF
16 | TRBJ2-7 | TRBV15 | CATSSSGLAGTYEQYF
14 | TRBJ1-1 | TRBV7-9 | CASSAQGRGPEAFF
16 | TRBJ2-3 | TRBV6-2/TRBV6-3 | CASSYPSGALGDTQYF
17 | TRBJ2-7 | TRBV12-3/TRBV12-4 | CASSLALLQGGSYEQYF
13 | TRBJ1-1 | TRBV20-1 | CSAPTSINTEAFF
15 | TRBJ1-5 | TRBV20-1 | CSARVPGLVDQPQHF
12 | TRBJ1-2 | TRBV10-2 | CASSEPAYGYTF
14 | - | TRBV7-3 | CASSLSGNYPEQYF
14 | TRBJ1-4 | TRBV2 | CASRKWQTNEKLFF
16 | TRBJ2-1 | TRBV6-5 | CASSSRGSGKLNEQFF
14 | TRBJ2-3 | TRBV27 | CASSTRDSLFTQYF
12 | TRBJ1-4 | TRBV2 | CASRSQGEKLFF
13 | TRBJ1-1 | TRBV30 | CAWSVTVNTEAFF
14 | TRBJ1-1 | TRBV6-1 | CASPTGTANTEAFF
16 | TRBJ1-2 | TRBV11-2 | CASSLVRGKPPYGYTF
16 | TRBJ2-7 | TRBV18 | CASSPPYGRDVIEQYF
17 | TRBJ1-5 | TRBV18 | CASSLPKQGPSNQPQHF
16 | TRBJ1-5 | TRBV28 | CASSWQGQVSNQPQHF
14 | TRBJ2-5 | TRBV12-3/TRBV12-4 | CASGPTGGWETQYF
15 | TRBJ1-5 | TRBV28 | CASSLLRQGHQPQHF
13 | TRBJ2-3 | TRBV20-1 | CSYPGLYTDTQYF